Shown below are 13 T cell receptor beta chains from a single sample sequenced in a study of CD8 T cells in ankylosing spondylitis. MiXCR was run by TCRdb on the 5' RACE reads, yielding one entry per CDR3 protein. The sample shows fewer than 200,000 distinct CDR3 sequences, around a tenth of them seen only once. What was sequenced was blood, either unsorted or a sorted T cell fraction (not recorded which). These receptors were taken from a female donor with ankylosing spondylitis or in good health (not recorded which).

This clonotype appeared many times. The rearrangement links TRBV5-1 to TRBJ2-7; TRBD1 agrees at 9 bases. There are 15 residues in the CDR3. The J segment lost 6 bases and the V segment lost 3 bases, leaving 10 bases of the junction unmatched. The germline V gene has CDR1 SGHRS and CDR2 YFSETQ. The chain's CDR3 is CASSSRTRDRAEQYF. CDR3 DNA: TGCGCCAGCAGCTCGAGAACCCGGGACAGGGCCGAGCAGTACTTC.

This clonotype occurred many times. The rearrangement uses TRBV10-3 and TRBJ2-7; 8 positions match TRBD2. V dropped 10 bases and J dropped 0; count of bases not matched to a gene: 5. The CDR3 spans 13 residues. Germline V gene lookup returns CDR1 ENHRY and CDR2 SYGVKD. CDR3 nucleotides: TGTGCCACCCCAAGCGGGAGCTCCTACGAGCAGTACTTC. Its translation: CATPSGSSYEQYF.

This clonotype has just a few counts. V gene TRBV29-1 combines with J gene TRBJ2-7; 13 nucleotides agree with TRBD2. With V trimmed by 6 bases and J by 6 bases, 11 bases remained unmatched. The length of the CDR3 is 15 residues. Per the germline V gene, CDR1 is SQVTM and CDR2 is ANQGSEA. The DNA of the CDR3 is TGCAGCGTCGCCGGACTAGCGGGAGAATCGGGCGAGCAGTACTTC. Translating it yields CSVAGLAGESGEQYF.

The chain has TRBV4-3 and TRBJ1-1; TRBD1 is a possible D gene (6 bases). CDR3 length equals 13 residues. V lost 1 base, J lost 6 bases, and 9 bases lay in between. Germline CDR1 reads LGHNA; CDR2 reads YSLEER. Here the CDR3 DNA reads TGCGCCAGCAGCCAAGGATGGGGGCCTGAAGCTTTCTTT. It specifies CASSQGWGPEAFF.

This clonotype appeared many times. The chain uses TRBV7-9 and TRBJ1-1, with D perhaps TRBD1 (5 bases). Germline CDR1 reads SEHNR; CDR2 reads FQNEAQ (reference sequence). The CDR3 runs 14 residues. V was shortened by 6 bases and J by 5 bases, with 16 bases between the two germline ends. CDR3 in amino acids: CASRRPGQETEAFF. The CDR3 DNA reads as TGTGCCAGCAGAAGGCCGGGGCAGGAAACTGAAGCTTTCTTT.

The chain joins TRBV27 to TRBJ2-7; 10 bases line up with TRBD1. The J segment lost 7 bases and the V segment lost 8 bases, leaving 11 bases of the junction unmatched. Germline CDR1 reads MNHEY; CDR2 reads SMNVEV (reference sequence). The CDR3 loop spans 14 amino acids. The DNA of the CDR3 is TGTGCCAGCGGAACCGGGACAGGGGCTGAAGAGCAGTACTTC. It specifies CASGTGTGAEEQYF.

This clonotype occurred a few times. V usage is TRBV14 and J usage is TRBJ2-1; D unclear. The CDR3 runs 12 residues. The V gene lost 3 bases and the J gene lost 3 bases, with 3 bases spanning the gap. Per the germline V gene, CDR1 is SGHDN and CDR2 is FVKESK. CDR3: CASSHYYNEQFF. In nucleotides, the CDR3 is TGTGCCAGCAGCCACTACTACAATGAGCAGTTCTTC.

As to this clonotype: Relative to the germline gene, one junction end is altered; a read error may explain this. This rearrangement joins TRBV25-1 to TRBJ2-3; tentative D call: TRBD1 (5 bases). This CDR3 is 13 amino acids long. The germline CDR1 and CDR2 sequences are MGHDK and SYGVNS. CDR3 bases: TGTGCCAGCAGGACACAGGTCCTCGATACGCTGTATTTT. Its protein product is CASRTQVLDTLYF. Looking up the rest from reference TRBV25-1 and TRBJ2-3 gives the full variable domain: EADIYQTPRYLVIGTGKKITLECSQTMGHDKMYWYQQDPGMELHLIHYSYGVNSTEKGDLSSESTVSRIRTEHFPLTLESARPSHTSQYLCASRTQVLDTLYFGPGTRLTVL.

This clonotype was picked up a small number of times. The chain uses TRBV9 and TRBJ1-1; D is uncertain. Trimming shortened V by 0 bases and J by 0 bases, and 12 bases separated the two germline ends. Germline-derived CDR1 and CDR2 are SGDLS and YYNGEE. CDR3 size: 16 residues. In nucleotides, the CDR3 is TGTGCCAGCAGCGTAGCCGTGGGCTCCATGAACACTGAAGCTTTCTTT. It translates to CASSVAVGSMNTEAFF.

The V call is TRBV15, the J call TRBJ2-1; the D is unclear. V was cut by 0 bases and J by 6 bases, with 6 bases left in between. The CDR3 totals 13 residues. Looked up from germline, CDR1 is LNHNV and CDR2 is YYDKDF (reference sequence). The CDR3 spells CATSREWGNEQFF. CDR3 DNA sequence: TGTGCCACCAGCAGAGAGTGGGGCAATGAGCAGTTCTTC.

This rearrangement joins TRBV10-1 to TRBJ1-5; D not certain. The CDR3 contains 11 residues. V lost 5 bases, J lost 6 bases, and 5 bases lay in between. Germline CDR1 WNHNN, CDR2 SYGVQD (reference sequence). The CDR3 DNA is TGCGCCAGCAGTCGTGGTCAGCCCCAGCATTTT. It codes for CASSRGQPQHF.

V usage is TRBV7-9 and J usage is TRBJ2-1; 8 nucleotides line up with TRBD2. Germline-derived CDR1 and CDR2 are SEHNR and FQNEAQ (reference sequence). V dropped 3 bases and J dropped 8; count of bases not matched to a gene: 9. The CDR3 consists of 15 residues. The CDR3 nucleotides are TGTGCCAGCAGCTTCGGGACTAGTTCAGTCGATGAGCAGTTCTTC. The encoded protein is CASSFGTSSVDEQFF.

This clonotype was detected only once. The CDR3 DNA is TGTGCCAGCAGTGAAGAAATGGGCCGTTACTCCTACGAGCAGTACTTC. Protein product: CASSEEMGRYSYEQYF. The V and J genes are TRBV6-1 and TRBJ2-7; D not resolved. V lost 1 base to trimming and J lost 0 bases, with 13 bases between them. This CDR3 contains 16 residues. CDR1 MNHNS and CDR2 SASEGT come from the germline V gene.